This section outlines one T cell receptor (beta chain) sequence together with its context. Its antigen remains unknown. The table came from immunoSEQ multiplex PCR; TCRdb's copy has only in-frame clones and leaves some out. This sample has roughly 180,000 clones, with under 90% found just once. The record originates from a study of cytotoxic CD8 clonotypes in ibrutinib-treated CLL. Overall study context: Across the patients, approximately 12 were relapsed/refractory, 15 treatment-naive and about 18 IGHV unmutated.

V was pared by 0 bases and J by 11 bases, with 17 bases between. The CDR3 sequence is 15 residues long. CDR1 LGHNA and CDR2 YSLEER come from the germline V gene. Broader study findings: Age-matched healthy donor levels were exceeded by baseline clonality, which tracked circulating CD8+ T-cell counts.

The gene calls are TRBV4-3 and TRBJ1-5, with D unresolved. The sequencing used PBMCs, collected after 24 months of ibrutinib treatment. The clonotype comes from a human donor with chronic lymphocytic leukemia. CDR3 sequence reads: CASSQEKIIVGAQHF. CDR3 sequence (DNA): TGCGCCAGCAGCCAAGAAAAAATAATTGTTGGAGCCCAGCATTTT.